The 22 T cell receptor beta chains given below trace back to one sample, sequenced in a study of control samples from healthy donors and cancer patients. Clones were read by immunoSEQ multiplex PCR, and TCRdb kept only the in-frame ones, dropping some. The sample holds some 120,000 clones, 89% seen once. Sequenced: blood. Receptors originate from a man in his fifties in good health.

There are a few counts of this clone. The genes are TRBV27 and TRBJ1-5, with no clear D. V was trimmed by 1 base and J by 1 base, leaving 8 bases between them. The length of the CDR3 is 15 residues. Germline CDR1 reads MNHEY; CDR2 reads SMNVEV (reference sequence). The CDR3 loop is CASSLYPRSNQPQHF. The DNA for the CDR3 is TGTGCCAGCAGTTTATACCCCCGGAGCAATCAGCCCCAGCATTTT.

The chain employs TRBV19 and TRBJ1-4, with 7 bases lining up with TRBD1. The CDR3 length is 14 residues. V shed 3 bases, J shed 4 bases, and the junction held 2 bases outside the gene matches. Germline CDR1 and CDR2: LNHDA and SQIVND (reference sequence). The CDR3 bases are TGTGCCAGTAGTATCGGACAGGTTAATGAAAAACTGTTTTTT. Amino acid sequence: CASSIGQVNEKLFF.

V usage is TRBV28 and J usage is TRBJ1-3; unclear D gene. This CDR3 is 15 amino acids long. Per germline, CDR1 MDHEN and CDR2 SYDVKM. The ends were cut back, 6 bases at V and 0 bases at J, with 12 bases in the middle. CDR3 sequence (DNA): TGTGCCAGCAGCACGCGAGTGTACTCTGGAAACACCATATATTTT. This codes for CASSTRVYSGNTIYF.

The rearrangement joins TRBV11-2 to TRBJ2-2; tentative D call: TRBD1 (6 bases). The germline gives CDR1 SGHAT, CDR2 FQNNGV. Trimming took off 5 bases at V and 5 bases at J, with 21 bases between the two ends. This CDR3 has 17 residues. Here the CDR3 reads CASSPLDTGKGTGELFF. CDR3 nucleotides: TGTGCCAGCAGCCCTCTAGATACAGGGAAAGGGACCGGGGAGCTGTTTTTT.

The chain uses TRBV27 and TRBJ1-2, with 8 bases identical to TRBD1. The CDR3 is 15 amino acids. Germline V gives CDR1 MNHEY, CDR2 SMNVEV (reference sequence). J lost 8 bases, V lost 3 bases, and 11 bases had no gene match. CDR3 loop: CASSLRTGWVGGYTF. CDR3 DNA: TGTGCCAGCAGTTTGCGGACAGGGTGGGTAGGGGGCTACACCTTC.

The J gene is TRBJ1-2, the V gene TRBV4-1; D possibly corresponds to TRBD1 (6 bases). V was pared by 0 bases and J by 4 bases, with 9 bases between. The CDR3 extends over 14 amino acids. Per germline, CDR1 MGHRA and CDR2 YSYEKL. As DNA, the CDR3 is TGCGCCAGCAGCCAAGAAACAGGGAGCTATGGCTACACCTTC. Translating gives CASSQETGSYGYTF.

This rearrangement joins TRBV25-1 to TRBJ1-3, with TRBD1 as a possible D gene (5 bases). V lost 5 bases, J lost 0 bases, and 11 bases lay in between. Per germline, CDR1 MGHDK and CDR2 SYGVNS. The CDR3 sequence is 15 residues long. The DNA for the CDR3 is TGTGCCAGCAGTCACCCGGGGGGCTCTGGAAACACCATATATTTT. It translates to CASSHPGGSGNTIYF.

The chain couples TRBV5-4 to TRBJ2-5, with a tentative D call TRBD1 (6 bases). The CDR3 totals 13 residues. Germline assignment: CDR1 SGHNT and CDR2 YYREEE (reference sequence). Trimming cost V 4 bases and J 2 bases, with 9 bases left between them. The CDR3 DNA follows: TGTGCCAGCAGCGGGGGCCGGCAAGAGACCCAGTACTTC. Translating it yields CASSGGRQETQYF.

This clone was seen a few times. The gene calls are TRBV12-3 or TRBV12-4 and TRBJ1-6, with TRBD1 as a possible D gene (5 bases). V shed 3 bases and J shed 14 bases, with 8 bases lying between them. The CDR3 sequence is 11 residues long. The CDR3 spells CASSFQGALHF. In DNA form, the CDR3 reads TGTGCCAGCAGTTTCCAGGGTGCCCTCCACTTT.

The gene calls are TRBV2 and TRBJ1-3; 7 nucleotides align to TRBD1. The CDR3 contains 13 residues. Germline assignment: CDR1 SNHLY and CDR2 FYNNEI. Trimming removed 9 bases from V and 2 bases from J; junction bases left unmatched: 4. The CDR3 DNA reads as TGTGCCAGACAGGGGAGTCCTGGAAACACCATATATTTT. Residues: CARQGSPGNTIYF. The full variable domain, with the rest looked up from reference TRBV2 and TRBJ1-3, is EPEVTQTPSHQVTQMGQEVILRCVPISNHLYFYWYRQILGQKVEFLVSFYNNEISEKSEIFDDQFSVERPDGSNFTLKIRSTKLEDSAMYFCARQGSPGNTIYFGEGSWLTVV.

V is TRBV7-8 and J is TRBJ1-2; D is unclear. V lost 4 bases, J lost 3 bases, and 18 bases lay in between. CDR1 SGHVS and CDR2 FQNEAQ come from the germline V gene. The CDR3 spans 16 residues. The CDR3 DNA follows: TGTGCCAGCAGCTCCGACGTTTCGGGTGTGTACTATGGCTACACCTTC. Protein: CASSSDVSGVYYGYTF. Full variable domain (rest looked up from reference TRBV7-8 and TRBJ1-2): GAGVSQSPRYKVAKRGQDVALRCDPISGHVSLFWYQQALGQGPEFLTYFQNEAQLDKSGLPSDRFFAERPEGSVSTLKIQRTQQEDSAVYLCASSSDVSGVYYGYTFGSGTRLTVV.

The CDR3 DNA follows: TGTGCCAGCAGCTTCAGCGGGGGGGCCGATGAGCAGTTCTTC. Its protein is CASSFSGGADEQFF. The chain links TRBV6-2 or TRBV6-3 to TRBJ2-1, with 10 bases aligning to TRBD2. The germline V gene has CDR1 MNHEY and CDR2 SVGEGT. This CDR3 contains 14 residues. V dropped 6 bases and J dropped 8; count of bases not matched to a gene: 7.

In its sample, this clone was seen a few times. The gene calls are TRBV2 and TRBJ1-2, with a weak D call TRBD1 (6 bases). This CDR3 contains 14 residues. Trimming left V 3 bases short and J 2 bases short, with 10 bases between. Germline lookup yields CDR1 SNHLY and CDR2 FYNNEI. In DNA, the CDR3 is TGTGCCAGCAGTGAGATCCAGGGGAACTATGGCTACACCTTC. It encodes CASSEIQGNYGYTF. Full variable domain (remainder filled in from reference TRBV2 and TRBJ1-2): EPEVTQTPSHQVTQMGQEVILRCVPISNHLYFYWYRQILGQKVEFLVSFYNNEISEKSEIFDDQFSVERPDGSNFTLKIRSTKLEDSAMYFCASSEIQGNYGYTFGSGTRLTVV.

V usage is TRBV4-3 and J usage is TRBJ1-5, with no clear D. There are 16 residues in the CDR3. Germline CDR1 LGHNA, CDR2 YSLEER. Trimming took 0 bases from V and 0 from J, leaving 9 bases between them. The CDR3 DNA reads as TGCGCCAGCAGCCAAGAATACGGGCATAGCAATCAGCCCCAGCATTTT. Translated: CASSQEYGHSNQPQHF.

This chain connects TRBV7-8 to TRBJ2-1; D uncertain. This CDR3 has 13 residues. The V gene's germline CDR1 is SGHVS and CDR2 FQNEAQ. Trimming took 1 base from V and 4 from J, leaving 5 bases between them. The CDR3: CASSLGIYNEQFF. For the CDR3, the DNA is TGTGCCAGCAGCTTAGGGATTTACAATGAGCAGTTCTTC.

The chain links TRBV27 to TRBJ1-1; D unclear. The germline V and J ends were trimmed by 8 bases and 0 bases, with 10 bases remaining between them. The V gene's germline CDR1 is MNHEY and CDR2 SMNVEV (reference sequence). This CDR3 contains 13 residues. The CDR3 DNA sequence: TGTGCCAGCGGCTTGACGGTGAACACTGAAGCTTTCTTT. It translates to CASGLTVNTEAFF.

This chain connects TRBV5-1 to TRBJ2-7; tentatively, D is TRBD1 (5 bases). Germline V gene lookup returns CDR1 SGHRS and CDR2 YFSETQ. The CDR3 runs 15 residues. V lost 3 bases and J 5 bases, leaving 18 bases between the germline ends. The CDR3 loop reads CASSSGSQGMHEQYF. The CDR3 coding sequence is TGCGCCAGCAGCTCTGGAAGCCAGGGAATGCACGAGCAGTACTTC.

This chain joins TRBV6-2 or TRBV6-3 and TRBJ2-1; D is unclear. The CDR3 totals 13 residues. The germline gives CDR1 MNHEY, CDR2 SVGEGT. V was trimmed by 4 bases and J by 3 bases, leaving 7 bases between them. CDR3 DNA: TGTGCCAGCAGTTCCTACAACTACAATGAGCAGTTCTTC. The encoded protein is CASSSYNYNEQFF.

CDR3 sequence: CASSYDIANEQFF. In nucleotides, the CDR3 is TGTGCCAGCAGTTACGACATAGCGAATGAGCAGTTCTTC. The V and J genes are TRBV6-6 and TRBJ2-1; a possible D gene is TRBD2 (5 bases). This CDR3 has 13 residues. Germline values: CDR1 MNHNY, CDR2 SVGAGI (reference sequence). With 2 bases removed from V and 7 bases from J, the gap between germline ends came to 9 bases.

The chain employs TRBV6-5 and TRBJ2-5, with D perhaps matching TRBD2 (5 bases). V was shortened by 0 bases and J by 6 bases, with 11 bases between the two germline ends. The germline V gene encodes CDR1 MNHEY and CDR2 SVGAGI. The CDR3 contains 14 residues. Here the CDR3 DNA reads TGTGCCAGCAGTTACTCCGGGTCCGGGAAGACCCAGTACTTC. Encoded protein: CASSYSGSGKTQYF.

The chain joins TRBV12-3 or TRBV12-4 to TRBJ1-1, with no clear D. V lost 3 bases and J lost 6, with 5 bases in between. The CDR3 is 11 amino acids. CDR3 in amino acids: CASSFNAEAFF. The CDR3 DNA reads TGTGCCAGCAGTTTTAACGCTGAAGCTTTCTTT.

The count of this clone is one. V is TRBV7-8 and J is TRBJ1-6, with 11 positions matching TRBD1. J was trimmed by 10 bases and V by 5 bases; bases with no gene match: 4. The V gene's germline CDR1 is SGHVS and CDR2 FQNEAQ. CDR3 length equals 14 residues. The CDR3 region is CASSLDRGPSPLHF. The CDR3 DNA sequence: TGTGCCAGCAGCCTGGACAGGGGGCCCTCACCCCTCCACTTT. The full variable domain, rest sourced from reference TRBV7-8 and TRBJ1-6, is GAGVSQSPRYKVAKRGQDVALRCDPISGHVSLFWYQQALGQGPEFLTYFQNEAQLDKSGLPSDRFFAERPEGSVSTLKIQRTQQEDSAVYLCASSLDRGPSPLHFGNGTRLTVT.